The clone carrying this T cell receptor beta chain was seen just once. Its specificity is unknown. This CDR3 comprises 14 residues. The V and J ends lost 5 bases and 0 bases respectively, with 8 bases between them. Germline CDR1 reads SGHTA; CDR2 reads FQGNSA. This sample was included in a study of vaccination effects on CD4 cells after COVID-19. At the level of the study: Sequencing was preceded by expansion of antigen-specific CD4+ T cells with viral peptide pools in the ViraFEST assay. As their vaccination, participants received two doses of either BNT162b2 or mRNA-1273.

Isolation of CD4+ T cells took place after ten to eleven days of culture. According to the study, vaccine recipients showed no prior SARS-CoV-2 infection and negative nucleocapsid antibodies. The method was immunoSEQ multiplex PCR; TCRdb's version includes in-frame clones alone and lacks a portion of them. Here the sample spans more than 35,000 clones, about 80% being singletons. The chain is built from TRBV7-2 and TRBJ1-3; D gene uncertain. The specimen comprised CD4+ T cells from PBMCs cultured without peptide, sampled before COVID-19 vaccination. This clonotype was obtained from a human donor who received a COVID-19 vaccine. The CDR3 here is CASSPQSSGNTIYF. The CDR3 DNA reads TGTGCCAGCAGCCCGCAGAGCTCTGGAAACACCATATATTTT.